This TCR beta chain was documented in a study of cytomegalovirus exposure and HLA in healthy donors. Findings of the study overall: Accurate prediction of HLA-A and HLA-B alleles (for most subjects) was reportedly achieved from TCR beta sequences. Analysis was carried out at a later point, and it linked a missense DCLRE1C variant to TCR beta V- and J-gene trimming.

V lost 5 bases and J 4 bases, leaving 14 bases between the germline ends. Per germline, CDR1 MNHEY and CDR2 SVGAGI. This CDR3 has 14 residues. Worth noting for this clone: No antigen is known for it.

Use of 60 Vbeta and 13 Jbeta primers characterized the PCR. In the original analysis: Approximately 11 million shared chains were among around 80 million unique TCR beta chains counted in a later analysis. Sequenced by immunoSEQ multiplex PCR; TCRdb stores in-frame clones only, minus some. The V and J calls and clone size were taken over from that table, and D and trimming were inferred from the DNA. This table has some 180,000 clones, about 90% appearing once. The sequence was obtained from a girl under three years old in good health and CMV-seronegative. The sample was PBMCs. The rearrangement links TRBV6-5 to TRBJ1-2; D unresolved. The CDR3 protein is CASSGLGLPYGYTF. The CDR3 DNA reads TGTGCCAGCAGTGGCCTCGGACTGCCCTATGGCTACACCTTC.